The TCR beta chain under discussion was sequenced for a study of type 1 regulatory T cells. Study details: T-allo10 is a Tr1-enriched, alloantigen-specific CD4 T cell product made in vitro.

TCRdb independently ran MiXCR on the reads; one entry per CDR3 protein. The data show some 15,000 distinct CDR3 sequences, with roughly an eighth seen just once and less than 20% held by the top ten. Details on this clonotype: Its target is not known.

The CDR3 has 21 residues. Sample: cultured T cells, either the whole culture or a sorted T cell fraction (not recorded which). This TCR came from a human donor in good health. The chain employs TRBV12-2 and TRBJ1-6; no DNA check was done on the table's D call, TRBD1. TRBV12-2 has pseudogene status. CDR3 DNA sequence: TGTGCAAGTCGCTTATGGACCCGGACAGCAGGTCCGGGGCCTATTAATTCACCCCTCCACTTT. Translation: CASRLWTRTAGPGPINSPLHF.